The entry that follows covers one TCR beta chain sequence. Its antigen remains unknown. The data were taken from a study of T cells expressing NK-cell markers. Study details: Sorted CD3+CD56+NKG2C+, CD3+CD56+NKG2C- and CD3+CD56-NKG2C+ T cells provided the TCR beta repertoires. Among the eight sequenced donors, seven tested HCMV-seropositive and one tested seronegative.

The V gene's germline CDR1 is MRHNA and CDR2 SNTAGT. The CDR3 is made up of 15 amino acids. Study-wide results and limits: Similarly, these clonotypes led the CD3+CD56-NKG2C+ fraction as well in a few donors. It remained uncertain whether the expanded NKG2C+ T cell clones were specific for HCMV antigens.

TCRdb derives one entry per CDR3 protein from the 5' RACE reads, leaving out DNA. Recorded for this sample: approximately 380,000 distinct CDR3 sequences. The sequenced material came from blood T cells: a sorted CD56 or NKG2C T cell subset, CD4+ or CD8+ T cells, or bulk PBMC T cells (not recorded which). This chain links TRBV6-4 with TRBJ1-2; TCRdb reports TRBD1, a call that lacks DNA to check it against. This receptor was obtained from a man aged 18-70 years in good health. The CDR3 reads CATSRAGQSNYGYTF.